Listed below are T cell receptor beta chains from one sample, sequenced in a study of T cells in Graves' hyperthyroidism and ophthalmopathy. TCRdb re-called the multiplex PCR reads with MiXCR, one entry per CDR3 protein. The sample lists more than 300,000 distinct CDR3 sequences, 13% occurring once. Sequences were obtained from blood. The receptor set was obtained from a woman aged 18-35 years with Graves' hyperthyroidism. CDR3s include the opening cysteine and the closing phenylalanine or tryptophan. A D gene is named only where the DNA matches it firmly. Clone size, where shown, is once, few, many, or a class for clones that have expanded.

d_gene: TRBD1
abundance: many
j_gene: TRBJ2-6
v_gene: TRBV7-9
CDR3aa: CASSRTGTGGSGANVLTF
CDR3nt: TGTGCCAGCAGCCGAACCGGGACAGGGGGCTCTGGGGCCAACGTCCTGACTTTC

d_gene: TRBD1
abundance: few
j_gene: TRBJ1-5
v_gene: TRBV5-6
CDR3aa: CASSKDRGSGQNQPQHF
CDR3nt: TGTGCCAGCAGCAAGGACAGGGGCTCGGGGCAAAATCAGCCCCAGCATTTT

d_gene: .
abundance: .
j_gene: TRBJ2-1
v_gene: TRBV20-1
CDR3aa: CSGRVALYNEQFF
CDR3nt: TGCAGTGGTCGGGTCGCCCTATACAATGAGCAGTTCTTC

d_gene: .
abundance: few
j_gene: TRBJ1-1
v_gene: TRBV29-1
CDR3aa: CSFSGGAHKAFF
CDR3nt: TGCAGCTTCTCGGGGGGGGCTCATAAAGCTTTCTTT

d_gene: TRBD2
abundance: many
j_gene: TRBJ2-1
v_gene: TRBV7-9
CDR3aa: CASNPVRLAGRIGYNEQFF
CDR3nt: TGTGCCAGCAACCCAGTTCGCCTAGCGGGAAGAATAGGCTACAATGAGCAGTTCTTC

d_gene: .
abundance: many
j_gene: TRBJ2-3
v_gene: TRBV5-1
CDR3aa: CASSLSDTQYF
CDR3nt: TGCGCCAGCAGCTTGTCAGATACGCAGTATTTT

d_gene: .
abundance: many
j_gene: TRBJ2-6
v_gene: TRBV29-1
CDR3aa: CSAVRSGANVLTF
CDR3nt: TGCAGCGCTGTGAGGTCTGGGGCCAACGTCCTGACTTTC

d_gene: .
abundance: many
j_gene: TRBJ2-1
v_gene: TRBV11-2
CDR3aa: CASSLDLASSSYNEQFF
CDR3nt: TGTGCCAGCAGCTTAGACCTAGCATCGAGCTCCTACAATGAGCAGTTCTTC

d_gene: .
abundance: few
j_gene: TRBJ1-2
v_gene: TRBV6-2/TRBV6-3
CDR3aa: CASSYPRGGGGYGYTF
CDR3nt: TGTGCCAGCAGTTACCCACGAGGGGGGGGCGGCTATGGCTACACCTTC

d_gene: .
abundance: many
j_gene: TRBJ1-4
v_gene: TRBV28
CDR3aa: CASSLISRSEKLFF
CDR3nt: TGTGCCAGCAGTTTAATCAGTAGGAGTGAAAAACTGTTTTTT

d_gene: .
abundance: many
j_gene: TRBJ1-1
v_gene: TRBV20-1
CDR3aa: CSARESGNTEAFF
CDR3nt: TGCAGTGCTAGAGAATCGGGTAACACTGAAGCTTTCTTT

d_gene: TRBD1
abundance: many
j_gene: TRBJ2-2
v_gene: TRBV11-1
CDR3aa: CASTHLGTAHTGELFF
CDR3nt: TGTGCCAGCACCCACCTGGGGACAGCCCACACCGGGGAGCTGTTTTTT

d_gene: .
abundance: .
j_gene: TRBJ2-2
v_gene: TRBV7-9
CDR3aa: CASSRPSTGELFF
CDR3nt: TGTGCCAGCAGCCGACCTTCCACCGGGGAGCTGTTTTTT

d_gene: .
abundance: many
j_gene: TRBJ1-4
v_gene: TRBV7-8
CDR3aa: CASSLSGNNEKLFF
CDR3nt: TGTGCCAGCAGCTTATCCGGGAATAATGAAAAACTGTTTTTT

d_gene: .
abundance: many
j_gene: TRBJ1-1
v_gene: TRBV13
CDR3aa: CASSLAGRGGRLTLTNTEAFF
CDR3nt: TGTGCCAGCAGCTTAGCTGGAAGGGGAGGGAGGTTAACCCTGACGAACACTGAAGCTTTCTTT

d_gene: TRBD1
abundance: .
j_gene: TRBJ1-4
v_gene: TRBV6-6
CDR3aa: CASSYFQGVNEKLFF
CDR3nt: TGTGCCAGCAGTTACTTCCAGGGGGTTAATGAAAAACTGTTTTTT

d_gene: .
abundance: .
j_gene: TRBJ1-2
v_gene: TRBV30
CDR3aa: CAWSNRIGYTF
CDR3nt: TGTGCCTGGAGTAACCGTATAGGCTACACCTTC

d_gene: TRBD2
abundance: many
j_gene: TRBJ2-3
v_gene: TRBV12-3/TRBV12-4
CDR3aa: CASSLATGLGTDTQYF
CDR3nt: TGTGCCAGCAGTTTAGCGACGGGACTAGGGACAGATACGCAGTATTTT

d_gene: .
abundance: many
j_gene: TRBJ1-6
v_gene: TRBV2
CDR3aa: CASALRRNSPLHF
CDR3nt: TGTGCCAGCGCTCTCCGGAGGAATTCACCCCTCCACTTT

d_gene: .
abundance: many
j_gene: TRBJ1-1
v_gene: TRBV28
CDR3aa: CASSGLLMNTEAFF
CDR3nt: TGTGCCAGCAGTGGCCTCCTAATGAACACTGAAGCTTTCTTT

d_gene: .
abundance: .
j_gene: TRBJ2-7
v_gene: TRBV4-2
CDR3aa: CASSHWTETYEQYF
CDR3nt: TGTGCCAGCAGCCACTGGACAGAGACCTACGAGCAGTACTTC

d_gene: TRBD2
abundance: many
j_gene: TRBJ2-7
v_gene: TRBV28
CDR3aa: CASSYPWTSGSHEQYF
CDR3nt: TGTGCCAGCAGTTACCCCTGGACTAGCGGGAGCCACGAGCAGTACTTC

d_gene: .
abundance: .
j_gene: TRBJ1-5
v_gene: TRBV29-1
CDR3aa: CSVVETGPNQPRHF
CDR3nt: TGCAGCGTTGTAGAGACAGGACCTAATCAGCCCCGGCATTTT

d_gene: TRBD1
abundance: many
j_gene: TRBJ1-2
v_gene: TRBV19
CDR3aa: CASSITTGDGYTF
CDR3nt: TGTGCCAGTAGTATAACGACAGGGGACGGCTACACCTTC

d_gene: .
abundance: many
j_gene: TRBJ2-7
v_gene: TRBV27
CDR3aa: CASSLSGEGPYEQYF
CDR3nt: TGTGCCAGCAGTTTATCGGGGGAAGGTCCCTACGAGCAGTACTTC

d_gene: .
abundance: few
j_gene: TRBJ1-2
v_gene: TRBV5-7
CDR3aa: CASSLTLPAEYGYTF
CDR3nt: TGTGCCAGCAGCTTAACACTGCCCGCGGAGTATGGCTACACCTTC

d_gene: .
abundance: .
j_gene: TRBJ2-7
v_gene: TRBV30
CDR3aa: CAWSVGLGQYF
CDR3nt: TGTGCCTGGAGTGTAGGTCTCGGGCAGTACTTC

d_gene: .
abundance: .
j_gene: TRBJ1-1
v_gene: TRBV6-1
CDR3aa: CASNGARTDTEAFF
CDR3nt: TGTGCCAGCAATGGGGCAAGGACGGACACTGAAGCTTTCTTT

d_gene: TRBD1
abundance: many
j_gene: TRBJ1-6
v_gene: TRBV28
CDR3aa: CASSPYGTGGDGSPLHF
CDR3nt: TGTGCCAGCAGTCCGTACGGGACAGGGGGGGACGGTTCACCCCTCCACTTT

d_gene: TRBD1
abundance: few
j_gene: TRBJ1-1
v_gene: TRBV7-9
CDR3aa: CASSLAPGGKNTEAFF
CDR3nt: TGTGCCAGCAGCTTAGCCCCAGGGGGGAAGAACACTGAAGCTTTCTTT

d_gene: TRBD1
abundance: many
j_gene: TRBJ1-5
v_gene: TRBV28
CDR3aa: CASSLDRGWAQPQHF
CDR3nt: TGTGCCAGCAGTCTTGACAGGGGTTGGGCTCAGCCCCAGCATTTT

d_gene: .
abundance: once
j_gene: TRBJ1-5
v_gene: TRBV7-2
CDR3aa: CASSPRRGDQPQHF
CDR3nt: TGTGCCAGCAGCCCGAGACGGGGCGATCAGCCCCAGCATTTT

d_gene: .
abundance: many
j_gene: TRBJ2-3
v_gene: TRBV5-1
CDR3aa: CASSLMDRSTDTQYF
CDR3nt: TGCGCCAGCAGCTTGATGGACAGAAGCACAGATACGCAGTATTTT

d_gene: TRBD2
abundance: .
j_gene: TRBJ2-7
v_gene: TRBV4-1
CDR3aa: CASSPGTSGRFVYEQYF
CDR3nt: TGCGCCAGCAGCCCTGGGACTAGCGGGAGGTTCGTCTACGAGCAGTACTTC

d_gene: .
abundance: many
j_gene: TRBJ2-1
v_gene: TRBV20-1
CDR3aa: CSARDWLNYNEQFF
CDR3nt: TGCAGTGCTAGAGATTGGCTCAACTACAATGAGCAGTTCTTC

d_gene: TRBD1
abundance: many
j_gene: TRBJ1-4
v_gene: TRBV20-1
CDR3aa: CSAGGQGNEKLFF
CDR3nt: TGCAGTGCTGGGGGACAGGGGAATGAAAAACTGTTTTTT

d_gene: .
abundance: many
j_gene: TRBJ2-7
v_gene: TRBV28
CDR3aa: CASIPRQKRGYEQYF
CDR3nt: TGTGCCAGCATTCCGAGACAAAAAAGGGGCTACGAGCAGTACTTC

d_gene: .
abundance: many
j_gene: TRBJ1-4
v_gene: TRBV6-2/TRBV6-3
CDR3aa: CASRRTTRDEKLFF
CDR3nt: TGTGCCAGCAGGAGGACAACTCGGGATGAAAAACTGTTTTTT

d_gene: .
abundance: .
j_gene: TRBJ1-5
v_gene: TRBV6-1
CDR3aa: CASSEVRGDGQPQHF
CDR3nt: TGTGCCAGCAGTGAAGTTAGAGGGGATGGGCAGCCCCAGCATTTT

d_gene: TRBD1
abundance: many
j_gene: TRBJ1-5
v_gene: TRBV7-8
CDR3aa: CASSLARNRGRQPQHF
CDR3nt: TGTGCCAGCAGCTTGGCCAGGAACAGGGGGAGGCAGCCCCAGCATTTT

d_gene: .
abundance: many
j_gene: TRBJ2-6
v_gene: TRBV7-2
CDR3aa: CASSPSGDLGANVLTF
CDR3nt: TGTGCCAGCAGCCCCTCAGGGGATCTGGGGGCCAACGTCCTGACTTTC

d_gene: .
abundance: many
j_gene: TRBJ1-3
v_gene: TRBV12-3/TRBV12-4
CDR3aa: CASPWGNTIYF
CDR3nt: TGTGCCAGCCCATGGGGGAACACCATATATTTT

d_gene: .
abundance: many
j_gene: TRBJ1-3
v_gene: TRBV11-3
CDR3aa: CASSSAGTGNTIYF
CDR3nt: TGTGCCAGCAGCTCTGCCGGGACTGGAAACACCATATATTTT

d_gene: .
abundance: many
j_gene: TRBJ1-5
v_gene: TRBV2
CDR3aa: CASGDSKWNQPQHF
CDR3nt: TGTGCCAGCGGAGACTCAAAGTGGAATCAGCCCCAGCATTTT

d_gene: TRBD1
abundance: .
j_gene: TRBJ2-5
v_gene: TRBV5-6
CDR3aa: CASSLTGGYSETQYF
CDR3nt: TGTGCCAGCAGCTTGACAGGGGGCTATAGTGAGACCCAGTACTTC

d_gene: TRBD2
abundance: many
j_gene: TRBJ2-1
v_gene: TRBV3-1
CDR3aa: CASSQARVAGQDEQFF
CDR3nt: TGTGCCAGCAGCCAAGCCCGGGTAGCGGGGCAGGATGAGCAGTTCTTC

d_gene: .
abundance: many
j_gene: TRBJ2-1
v_gene: TRBV7-3
CDR3aa: CASSLDWGLGEQFF
CDR3nt: TGTGCCAGCAGCCTAGACTGGGGACTCGGTGAGCAGTTCTTC

d_gene: .
abundance: many
j_gene: TRBJ2-1
v_gene: TRBV3-1
CDR3aa: CASSQEGRHNEQFF
CDR3nt: TGTGCCAGCAGCCAAGAGGGCCGTCACAATGAGCAGTTCTTC

d_gene: .
abundance: many
j_gene: TRBJ1-6
v_gene: TRBV28
CDR3aa: CASSLGEVFSPLHF
CDR3nt: TGTGCCAGCAGTTTGGGGGAGGTGTTTTCACCCCTCCACTTT

d_gene: .
abundance: few
j_gene: TRBJ1-2
v_gene: TRBV29-1
CDR3aa: CSVEPGANYGYTF
CDR3nt: TGCAGCGTTGAACCAGGAGCTAACTATGGCTACACCTTC